The 9 T cell receptor beta chains below all came from one sample that was sequenced in a study of identical twins. Using its own MiXCR run on the 5' RACE reads, TCRdb lists one record per CDR3 protein. The sample contains 430,000 or so distinct CDR3 sequences, roughly 26% of which appear only once. These data were also filed under a second study, of T cells expressing NK-cell markers.

Sequenced input: CD4+ T cells sorted from blood. The receptors here all came from a woman between 18 and 29 years old in good health.

In its sample, this clonotype is medium-sized. CDR3 DNA: TGCAGCGTTTCCGTCCAAGAGACCCAGTACTTC. This gives the protein CSVSVQETQYF. This chain uses TRBV29-1 with TRBJ2-5; D is uncertain. There are 11 residues in the CDR3. Between the trimmed V and J ends, which lost 5 bases and 1 base, there was a span of 5 bases. Germline V gene lookup returns CDR1 SQVTM and CDR2 ANQGSEA.

This clonotype was seen a handful of times. The rearrangement links TRBV2 to TRBJ2-3; D is unclear. There are 15 residues in the CDR3. The germline CDR1 and CDR2 sequences are SNHLY and FYNNEI. V was pared by 5 bases and J by 0 bases, with 12 bases between. The CDR3 loop is CASSIRAASTDTQYF. The CDR3 DNA follows: TGTGCCAGCAGTATAAGGGCCGCTAGCACAGATACGCAGTATTTT.

The J gene is TRBJ2-1, the V gene TRBV10-1, with TRBD2 matching 13 bases. CDR3 length equals 16 residues. Germline assignment: CDR1 WNHNN and CDR2 SYGVQD (reference sequence). Trimming took 0 bases from V and 10 from J; bases not matched to a gene: 6. The CDR3 here is CASSESGTSGTNEQFF. The CDR3 region has the DNA TGCGCCAGCAGTGAGTCCGGGACTAGCGGGACCAACGAGCAGTTCTTC.

This clonotype was detected ten times or more. The junction shows a germline mismatch at one end, possibly a read error. The chain is built from TRBV12-3 or TRBV12-4 and TRBJ2-2, with 7 nucleotides matching TRBD2. The CDR3 loop spans 13 amino acids. The CDR3, as DNA: TGTGCCAGCAGTCTAGCGGAGACCGGGGAGCTGTTTTTT. This sequence encodes CASSLAETGELFF.

The J gene is TRBJ2-1, the V gene TRBV6-2 or TRBV6-3; the match to TRBD2 covers 13 bases. The CDR3 length is 16 residues. Germline V gene lookup returns CDR1 MNHEY and CDR2 SVGEGT. After removal of 5 bases from V and 7 bases from J, the junction contained 8 bases not matched to a gene. CDR3 sequence: CASSRIGLAGANEQFF. Written as DNA, the CDR3 is TGTGCCAGCAGTAGAATCGGACTAGCGGGAGCGAATGAGCAGTTCTTC.

This clonotype was seen more than once but under ten times. The J gene is TRBJ2-6, the V gene TRBV5-1, with TRBD2 matching 7 bases. CDR3 size: 16 residues. Germline CDR1 and CDR2: SGHRS and YFSETQ. With 5 bases clipped from V and 0 bases from J, the junction kept 5 bases outside the gene matches. The CDR3 DNA follows: TGCGCCAGCAGAGCGGGGTCCAACTCTGGGGCCAACGTCCTGACTTTC. Amino acids: CASRAGSNSGANVLTF.

The genes are TRBV29-1 and TRBJ2-3; 8 bases map to TRBD2. The germline CDR1 and CDR2 sequences are SQVTM and ANQGSEA. Unmatched junction bases numbered 10, after V lost 4 bases and J lost 4 bases. The CDR3 is 15 amino acids. In nucleotides, the CDR3 is TGCAGCGTTGCCCGGGGAGCGGGAGTAGCAGATACGCAGTATTTT. As protein: CSVARGAGVADTQYF.

The V gene is TRBV20-1, the J gene TRBJ1-1, with D possibly being TRBD1 (6 bases). The V gene's germline CDR1 is DFQATT and CDR2 SNEGSKA (reference sequence). The CDR3 sequence is 13 residues long. Trimming shortened V by 5 bases and J by 4 bases, and 14 bases separated the two germline ends. The CDR3 DNA reads TGCAGTGCTCAGAGGGGGACGGGCACTGAAGCTTTCTTT. Amino acid sequence: CSAQRGTGTEAFF.

The sample holds a few counts of this clonotype. The rearrangement uses TRBV12-3 or TRBV12-4 and TRBJ2-7, with D perhaps TRBD2 (5 bases). The CDR3 spans 11 residues. V was shortened by 3 bases and J by 9 bases, with 9 bases between the two germline ends. The CDR3 loop is CASSFSGWQYF. Here the CDR3 DNA reads TGTGCCAGCAGTTTCTCGGGGTGGCAGTACTTC.